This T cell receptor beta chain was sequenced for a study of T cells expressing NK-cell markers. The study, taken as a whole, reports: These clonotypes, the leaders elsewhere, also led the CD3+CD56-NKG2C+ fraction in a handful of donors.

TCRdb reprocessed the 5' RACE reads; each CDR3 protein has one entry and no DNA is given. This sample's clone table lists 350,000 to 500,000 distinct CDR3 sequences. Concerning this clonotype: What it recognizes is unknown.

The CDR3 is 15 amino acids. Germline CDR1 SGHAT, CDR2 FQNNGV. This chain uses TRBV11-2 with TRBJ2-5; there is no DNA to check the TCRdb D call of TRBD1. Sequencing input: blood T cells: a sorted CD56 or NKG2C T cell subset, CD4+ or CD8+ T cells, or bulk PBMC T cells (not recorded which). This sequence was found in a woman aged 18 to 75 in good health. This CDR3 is CASSLEEDREETQYF.